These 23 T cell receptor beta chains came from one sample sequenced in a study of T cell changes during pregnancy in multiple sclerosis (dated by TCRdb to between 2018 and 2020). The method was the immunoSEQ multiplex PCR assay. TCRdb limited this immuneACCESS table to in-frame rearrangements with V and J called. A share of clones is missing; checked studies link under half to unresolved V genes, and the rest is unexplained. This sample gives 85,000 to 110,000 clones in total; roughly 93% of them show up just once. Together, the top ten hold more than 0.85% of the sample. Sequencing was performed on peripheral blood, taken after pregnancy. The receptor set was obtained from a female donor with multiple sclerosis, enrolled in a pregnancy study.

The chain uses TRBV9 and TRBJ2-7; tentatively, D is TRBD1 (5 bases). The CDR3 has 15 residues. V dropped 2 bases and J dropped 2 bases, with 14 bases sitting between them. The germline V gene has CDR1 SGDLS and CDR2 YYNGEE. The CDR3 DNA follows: TGTGCCAGCAGCGTGCTAGGGGCGACACCCTACGAGCAGTACTTC. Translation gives CASSVLGATPYEQYF. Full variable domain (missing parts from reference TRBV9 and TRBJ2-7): DSGVTQTPKHLITATGQRVTLRCSPRSGDLSVYWYQQSLDQGLQFLIQYYNGEERAKGNILERFSAQQFPDLHSELNLSSLELGDSALYFCASSVLGATPYEQYFGPGTRLTVT.

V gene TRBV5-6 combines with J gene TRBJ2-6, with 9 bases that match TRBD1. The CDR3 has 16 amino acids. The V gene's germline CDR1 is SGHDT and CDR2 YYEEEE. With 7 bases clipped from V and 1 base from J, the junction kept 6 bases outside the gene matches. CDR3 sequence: CASARDRVSGANVLTF. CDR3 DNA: TGTGCCAGCGCCCGGGACAGGGTTTCTGGGGCCAACGTCCTGACTTTC.

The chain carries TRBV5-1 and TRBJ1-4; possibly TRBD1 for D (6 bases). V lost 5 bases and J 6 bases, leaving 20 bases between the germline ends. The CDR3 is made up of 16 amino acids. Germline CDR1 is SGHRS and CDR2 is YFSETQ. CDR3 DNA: TGCGCCAGCAGAGGTAGCATCCCAGGGGATGATGAAAAACTGTTTTTT. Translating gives CASRGSIPGDDEKLFF.

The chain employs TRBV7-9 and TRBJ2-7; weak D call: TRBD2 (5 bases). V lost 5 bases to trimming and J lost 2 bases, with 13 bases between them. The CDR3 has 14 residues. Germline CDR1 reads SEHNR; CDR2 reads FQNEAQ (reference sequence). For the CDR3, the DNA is TGTGCCAGCAGCGACCGGGCCGGGGCCTACGAGCAGTACTTC. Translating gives CASSDRAGAYEQYF. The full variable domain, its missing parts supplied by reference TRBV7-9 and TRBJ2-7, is DTGVSQNPRHKITKRGQNVTFRCDPISEHNRLYWYRQTLGQGPEFLTYFQNEAQLEKSRLLSDRFSAERPKGSFSTLEIQRTEQGDSAMYLCASSDRAGAYEQYFGPGTRLTVT.

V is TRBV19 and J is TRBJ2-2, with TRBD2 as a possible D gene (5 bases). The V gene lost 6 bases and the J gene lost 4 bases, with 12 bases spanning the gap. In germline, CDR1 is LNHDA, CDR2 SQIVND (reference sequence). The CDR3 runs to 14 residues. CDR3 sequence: CASSPDWSTGELFF. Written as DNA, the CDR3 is TGTGCCAGTAGCCCGGACTGGTCCACCGGGGAGCTGTTTTTT.

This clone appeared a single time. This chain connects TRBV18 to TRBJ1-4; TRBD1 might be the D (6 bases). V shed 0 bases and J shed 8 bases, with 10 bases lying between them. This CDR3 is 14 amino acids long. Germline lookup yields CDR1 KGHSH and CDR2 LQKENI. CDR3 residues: CASSPPVDREKLFF. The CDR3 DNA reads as TGTGCCAGCTCACCACCGGTAGACAGGGAAAAACTGTTTTTT.

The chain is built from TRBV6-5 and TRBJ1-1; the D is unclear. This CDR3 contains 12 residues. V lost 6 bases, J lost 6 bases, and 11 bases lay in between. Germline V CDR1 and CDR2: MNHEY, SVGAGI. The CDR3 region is CASRAKASEAFF. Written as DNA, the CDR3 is TGTGCCAGCAGGGCTAAAGCGTCTGAAGCTTTCTTT.

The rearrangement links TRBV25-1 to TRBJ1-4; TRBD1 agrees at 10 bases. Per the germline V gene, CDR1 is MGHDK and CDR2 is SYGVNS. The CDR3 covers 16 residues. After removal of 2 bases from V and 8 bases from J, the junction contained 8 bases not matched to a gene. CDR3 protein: CASSELGTGDREKLFF. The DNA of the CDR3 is TGTGCCAGCAGTGAACTCGGGACAGGGGATCGGGAAAAACTGTTTTTT.

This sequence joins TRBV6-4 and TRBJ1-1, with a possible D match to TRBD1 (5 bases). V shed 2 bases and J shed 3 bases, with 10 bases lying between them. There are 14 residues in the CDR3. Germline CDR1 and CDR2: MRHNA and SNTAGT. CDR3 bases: TGTGCCAGCAGTGACGGGGAAGGGGACACTGAAGCTTTCTTT. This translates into CASSDGEGDTEAFF.

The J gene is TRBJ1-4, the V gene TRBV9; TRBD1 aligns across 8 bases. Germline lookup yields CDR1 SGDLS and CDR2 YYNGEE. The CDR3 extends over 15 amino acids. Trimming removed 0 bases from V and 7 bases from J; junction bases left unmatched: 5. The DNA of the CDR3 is TGTGCCAGCAGCGTAGAAGGCAGGGGGCCTGAAAAACTGTTTTTT. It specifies CASSVEGRGPEKLFF.

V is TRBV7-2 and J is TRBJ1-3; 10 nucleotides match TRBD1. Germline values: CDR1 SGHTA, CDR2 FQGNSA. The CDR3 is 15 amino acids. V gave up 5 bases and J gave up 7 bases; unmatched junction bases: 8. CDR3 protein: CASSLGQGVSNTIYF. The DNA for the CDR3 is TGTGCCAGCAGCCTAGGACAGGGGGTTTCGAACACCATATATTTT.

CDR3 amino acids: CASSPGQLIVNTEAFF. The CDR3 region has the DNA TGTGCCAGCTCACCAGGACAACTAATAGTGAACACTGAAGCTTTCTTT. This rearrangement joins TRBV18 to TRBJ1-1; D is possibly TRBD1 (5 bases). CDR3 length: 16 residues. The germline CDR1 and CDR2 sequences are KGHSH and LQKENI. With 2 bases removed from V and 0 bases from J, the gap between germline ends came to 13 bases.

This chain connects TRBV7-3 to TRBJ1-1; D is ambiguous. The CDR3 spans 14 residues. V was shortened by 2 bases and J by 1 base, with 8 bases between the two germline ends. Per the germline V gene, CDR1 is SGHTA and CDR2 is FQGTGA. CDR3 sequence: CASSLYGGNTEAFF. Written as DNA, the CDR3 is TGTGCCAGCAGCTTATATGGAGGGAACACTGAAGCTTTCTTT.

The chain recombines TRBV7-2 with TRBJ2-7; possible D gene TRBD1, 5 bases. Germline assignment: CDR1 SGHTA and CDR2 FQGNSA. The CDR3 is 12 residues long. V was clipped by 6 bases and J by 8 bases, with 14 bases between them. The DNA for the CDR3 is TGTGCCAGCAGTACTCAAGGACAAAAGCAGTACTTC. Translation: CASSTQGQKQYF.

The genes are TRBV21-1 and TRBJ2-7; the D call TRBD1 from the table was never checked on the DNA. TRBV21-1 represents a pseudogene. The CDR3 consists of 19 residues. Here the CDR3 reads CASSKGGPRKRGPNDEQYF. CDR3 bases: TGTGCCAGCAGCAAAGGAGGTCCCAGGAAAAGGGGTCCTAACGACGAGCAGTACTTC.

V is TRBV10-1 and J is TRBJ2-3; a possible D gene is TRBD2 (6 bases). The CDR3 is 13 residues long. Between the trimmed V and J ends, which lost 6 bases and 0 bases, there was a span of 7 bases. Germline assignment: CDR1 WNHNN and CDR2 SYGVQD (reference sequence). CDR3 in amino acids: CASRSGSTDTQYF. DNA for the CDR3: TGCGCCAGCAGGAGCGGGAGCACAGATACGCAGTATTTT.

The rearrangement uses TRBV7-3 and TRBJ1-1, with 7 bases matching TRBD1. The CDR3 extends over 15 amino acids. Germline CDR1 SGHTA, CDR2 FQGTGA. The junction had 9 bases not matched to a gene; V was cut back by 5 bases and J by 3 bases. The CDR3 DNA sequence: TGTGCCAGCAGCGAACTCAGGGGGGAATACACTGAAGCTTTCTTT. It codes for CASSELRGEYTEAFF.

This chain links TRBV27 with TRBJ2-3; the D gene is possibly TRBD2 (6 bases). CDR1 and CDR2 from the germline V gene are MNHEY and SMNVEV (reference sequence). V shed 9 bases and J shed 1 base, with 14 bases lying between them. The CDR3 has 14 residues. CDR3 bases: TGTGCCAGTCAGATTTTAGCGGGCACAGATACGCAGTATTTT. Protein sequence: CASQILAGTDTQYF.

CDR3 in amino acids: CASSLWTANTGELFF. In DNA form, the CDR3 reads TGTGCCAGCAGTTTATGGACAGCGAACACCGGGGAGCTGTTTTTT. The gene calls are TRBV28 and TRBJ2-2; tentatively, D is TRBD1 (5 bases). The V gene lost 0 bases and the J gene lost 0 bases, with 5 bases spanning the gap. Germline V gives CDR1 MDHEN, CDR2 SYDVKM. The CDR3 spans 15 residues.

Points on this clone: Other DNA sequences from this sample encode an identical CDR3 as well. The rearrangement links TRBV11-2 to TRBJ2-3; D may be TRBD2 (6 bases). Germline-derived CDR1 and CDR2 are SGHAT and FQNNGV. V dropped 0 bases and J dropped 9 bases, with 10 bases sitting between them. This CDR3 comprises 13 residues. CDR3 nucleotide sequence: TGTGCCAGCAGCTTAGATTTCGGGGGAACGCAGTATTTT. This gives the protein CASSLDFGGTQYF.

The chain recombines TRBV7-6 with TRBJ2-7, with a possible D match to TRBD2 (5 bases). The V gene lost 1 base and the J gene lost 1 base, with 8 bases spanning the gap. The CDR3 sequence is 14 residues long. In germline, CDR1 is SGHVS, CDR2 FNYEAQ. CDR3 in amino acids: CASSLERQSYEQYF. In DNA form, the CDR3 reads TGTGCCAGCAGCTTAGAGCGGCAGTCCTACGAGCAGTACTTC. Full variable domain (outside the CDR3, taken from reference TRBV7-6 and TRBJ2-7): GAGVSQSPRYKVTKRGQDVALRCDPISGHVSLYWYRQALGQGPEFLTYFNYEAQQDKSGLPNDRFSAERPEGSISTLTIQRTEQRDSAMYRCASSLERQSYEQYFGPGTRLTVT.

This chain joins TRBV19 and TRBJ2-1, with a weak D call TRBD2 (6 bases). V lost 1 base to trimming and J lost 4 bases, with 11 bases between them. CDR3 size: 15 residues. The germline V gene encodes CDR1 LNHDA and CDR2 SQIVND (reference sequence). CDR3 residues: CASSIVSGTYNEQFF. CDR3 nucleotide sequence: TGTGCCAGTAGTATAGTTAGCGGAACATACAATGAGCAGTTCTTC. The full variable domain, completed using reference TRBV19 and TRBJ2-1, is DGGITQSPKYLFRKEGQNVTLSCEQNLNHDAMYWYRQDPGQGLRLIYYSQIVNDFQKGDIAEGYSVSREKKESFPLTVTSAQKNPTAFYLCASSIVSGTYNEQFFGPGTRLTVL.

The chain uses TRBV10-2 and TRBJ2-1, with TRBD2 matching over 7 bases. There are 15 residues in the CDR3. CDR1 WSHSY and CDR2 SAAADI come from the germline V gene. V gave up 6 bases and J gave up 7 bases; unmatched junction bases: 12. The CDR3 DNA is TGCGCCAGCAGCGCCCGGGGCGGGAGAGGGAATGAGCAGTTCTTC. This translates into CASSARGGRGNEQFF.